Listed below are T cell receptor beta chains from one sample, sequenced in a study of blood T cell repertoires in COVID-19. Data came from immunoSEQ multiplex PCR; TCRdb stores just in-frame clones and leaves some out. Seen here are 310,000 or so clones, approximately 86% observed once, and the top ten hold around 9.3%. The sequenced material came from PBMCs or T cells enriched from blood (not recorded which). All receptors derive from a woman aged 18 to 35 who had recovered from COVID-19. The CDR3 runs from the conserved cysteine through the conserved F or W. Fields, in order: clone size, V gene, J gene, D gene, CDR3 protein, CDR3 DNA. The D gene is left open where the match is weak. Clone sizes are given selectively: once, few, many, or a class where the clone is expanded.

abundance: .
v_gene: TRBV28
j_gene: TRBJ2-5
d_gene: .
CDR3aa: CASSRRDGGSPRGETQYF
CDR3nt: TGTGCCAGCAGCCGCCGGGACGGTGGGTCACCGAGGGGGGAGACCCAGTACTTC

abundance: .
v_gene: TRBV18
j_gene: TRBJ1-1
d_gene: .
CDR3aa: CASSPSGVWNTEAFF
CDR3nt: TGTGCCAGCTCACCTTCAGGTGTTTGGAACACTGAAGCTTTCTTT

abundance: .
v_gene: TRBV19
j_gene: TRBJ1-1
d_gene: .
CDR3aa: CASRIQDMNTEAFF
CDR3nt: TGTGCCAGTAGAATACAGGACATGAACACTGAAGCTTTCTTT

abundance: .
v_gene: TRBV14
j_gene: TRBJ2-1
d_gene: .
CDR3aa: CASSPYTIQGHEQFF
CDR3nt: TGTGCCAGCAGCCCTTACACTATCCAGGGCCATGAGCAGTTCTTC

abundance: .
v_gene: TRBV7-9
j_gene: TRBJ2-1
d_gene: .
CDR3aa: CASGPGGPYNEQFF
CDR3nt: TGTGCCAGCGGACCGGGGGGCCCCTACAATGAGCAGTTCTTC

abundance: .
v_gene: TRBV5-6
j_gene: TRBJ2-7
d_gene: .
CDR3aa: CASSLGRGSSSYEQYF
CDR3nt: TGTGCCAGCAGCTTGGGGCGGGGCAGCAGCTCCTACGAGCAGTACTTC

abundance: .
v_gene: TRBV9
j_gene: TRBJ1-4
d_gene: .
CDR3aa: CASSGQGGVFEKLFF
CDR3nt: TGTGCCAGCAGCGGGCAGGGTGGAGTCTTTGAAAAACTGTTTTTT

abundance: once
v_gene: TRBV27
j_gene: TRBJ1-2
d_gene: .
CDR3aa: CASSLSYRANYGYTF
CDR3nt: TGTGCCAGCAGTTTATCGTACAGGGCTAACTATGGCTACACCTTC

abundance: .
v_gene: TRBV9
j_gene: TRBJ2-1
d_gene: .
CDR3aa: CASSVGGFSYNEQFF
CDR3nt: TGTGCCAGCAGCGTAGGAGGTTTCTCCTACAATGAGCAGTTCTTC

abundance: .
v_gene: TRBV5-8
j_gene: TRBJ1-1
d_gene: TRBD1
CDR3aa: CASSTDRGTEAFF
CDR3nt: TGTGCCAGCAGCACCGACAGGGGGACTGAAGCTTTCTTT

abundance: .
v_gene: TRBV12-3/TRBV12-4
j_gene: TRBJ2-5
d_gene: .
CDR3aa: CASRLTGEETQYF
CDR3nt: TGTGCCAGCAGGCTGACCGGAGAAGAGACCCAGTACTTC

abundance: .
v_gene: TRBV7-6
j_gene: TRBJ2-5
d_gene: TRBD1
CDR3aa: CASSLAISGGETQYF
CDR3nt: TGTGCCAGCAGCTTAGCGATATCAGGGGGAGAGACCCAGTACTTC

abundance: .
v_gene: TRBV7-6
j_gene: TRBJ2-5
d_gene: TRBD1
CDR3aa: CASSYGTGGLGAQETQYF
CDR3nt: TGTGCCAGCAGCTATGGGACAGGGGGCCTTGGGGCTCAAGAGACCCAGTACTTC

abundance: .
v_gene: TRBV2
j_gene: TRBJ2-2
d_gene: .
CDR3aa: CASSTQGTGELFF
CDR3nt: TGTGCCAGCAGTACACAGGGCACCGGGGAGCTGTTTTTT

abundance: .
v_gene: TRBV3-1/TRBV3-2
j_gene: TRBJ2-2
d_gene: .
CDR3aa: CASSFPSESGELFF
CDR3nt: TGTGCCAGCAGCTTTCCAAGCGAGTCCGGGGAGCTGTTTTTT

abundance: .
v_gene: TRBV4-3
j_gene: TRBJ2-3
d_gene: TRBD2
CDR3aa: CASSHSLAPDTQYF
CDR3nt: TGCGCCAGCAGCCACTCACTAGCGCCAGATACGCAGTATTTT

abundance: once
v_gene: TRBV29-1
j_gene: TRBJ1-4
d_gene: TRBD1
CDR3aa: CSVGRTGGEKLFF
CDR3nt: TGCAGCGTTGGTCGGACAGGGGGGGAAAAACTGTTTTTT

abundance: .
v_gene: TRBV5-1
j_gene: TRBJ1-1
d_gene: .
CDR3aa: CASSSLGVVSTEAFF
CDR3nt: TGCGCCAGCAGCTCTCTAGGGGTCGTATCCACTGAAGCTTTCTTT

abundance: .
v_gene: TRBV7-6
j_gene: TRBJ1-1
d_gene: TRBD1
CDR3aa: CASSSRTGRNAEAFF
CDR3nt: TGTGCCAGCAGCTCCCGGACAGGGAGGAACGCTGAAGCTTTCTTT

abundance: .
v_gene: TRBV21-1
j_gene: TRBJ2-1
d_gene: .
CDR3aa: CASSTQQGDNYNEQFF
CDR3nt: TGTGCCAGCAGCACCCAGCAGGGGGACAACTACAATGAGCAGTTCTTC

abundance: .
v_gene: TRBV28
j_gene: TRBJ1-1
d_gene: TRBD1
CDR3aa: CASSLQIGRDRATEAFF
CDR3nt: TGTGCCAGCAGTTTACAAATAGGCCGGGACAGGGCCACTGAAGCTTTCTTT

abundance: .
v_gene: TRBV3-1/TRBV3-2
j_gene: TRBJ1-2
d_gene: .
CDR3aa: CASSLEGGVRGYTF
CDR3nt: TGTGCCAGCAGCCTAGAAGGAGGGGTCCGAGGCTACACCTTC

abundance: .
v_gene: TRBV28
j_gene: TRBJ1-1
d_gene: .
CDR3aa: CASSRDWFEAFF
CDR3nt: TGTGCCAGCAGTCGGGACTGGTTTGAAGCTTTCTTT

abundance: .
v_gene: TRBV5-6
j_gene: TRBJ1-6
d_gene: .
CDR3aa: CASSTDGGYSYNSPLHF
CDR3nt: TGTGCCAGCAGTACGGACGGGGGGTACTCCTATAATTCACCCCTCCACTTT

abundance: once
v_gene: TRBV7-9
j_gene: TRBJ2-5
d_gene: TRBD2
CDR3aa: CASSLVVGGPTETQYF
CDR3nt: TGTGCCAGCAGCTTAGTTGTGGGAGGGCCAACAGAGACCCAGTACTTC

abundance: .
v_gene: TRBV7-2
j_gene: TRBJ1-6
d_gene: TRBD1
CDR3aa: CASSPWGTGVSPLHF
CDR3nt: TGTGCCAGCAGCCCGTGGGGGACAGGGGTTTCACCCCTCCACTTT

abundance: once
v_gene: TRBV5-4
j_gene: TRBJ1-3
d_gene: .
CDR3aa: CASSLDRLSGNTIYF
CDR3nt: TGTGCCAGCAGCTTGGACAGGCTCTCTGGAAACACCATATATTTT

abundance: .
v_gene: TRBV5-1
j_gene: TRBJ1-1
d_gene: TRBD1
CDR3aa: CASSLIPGGTEAFF
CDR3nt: TGCGCCAGCAGCCTCATTCCAGGGGGCACTGAAGCTTTCTTT

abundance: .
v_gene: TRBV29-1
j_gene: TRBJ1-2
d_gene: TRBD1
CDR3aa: CSVGQSYGYTF
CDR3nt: TGCAGCGTGGGACAGTCCTATGGCTACACCTTC

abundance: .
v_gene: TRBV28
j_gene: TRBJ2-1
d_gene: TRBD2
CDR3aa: CASSQTSGSYNEQFF
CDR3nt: TGTGCCAGCAGCCAGACTAGCGGGAGTTACAATGAGCAGTTCTTC

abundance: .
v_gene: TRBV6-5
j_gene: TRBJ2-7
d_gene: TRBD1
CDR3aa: CASSYVQGDLYEQYF
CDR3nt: TGTGCCAGCAGTTACGTCCAGGGGGACCTATACGAGCAGTACTTC

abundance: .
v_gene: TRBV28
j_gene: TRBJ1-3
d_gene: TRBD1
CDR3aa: CASSVGQDNFSGNTIYF
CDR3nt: TGTGCCAGCAGTGTTGGACAGGACAACTTCTCTGGAAACACCATATATTTT

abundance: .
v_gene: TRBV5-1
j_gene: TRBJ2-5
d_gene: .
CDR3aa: CASSLHQETQYF
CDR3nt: TGCGCCAGCAGCTTGCATCAAGAGACCCAGTACTTC

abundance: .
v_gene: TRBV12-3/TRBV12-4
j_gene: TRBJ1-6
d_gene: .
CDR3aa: CASSFPNSPLHF
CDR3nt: TGTGCCAGCAGTTTCCCAAATTCACCCCTCCACTTT

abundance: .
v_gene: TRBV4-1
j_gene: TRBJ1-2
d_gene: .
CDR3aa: CASSQDGISRF
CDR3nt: TGCGCCAGCAGCCAAGACGGTATCTCTAGATTC

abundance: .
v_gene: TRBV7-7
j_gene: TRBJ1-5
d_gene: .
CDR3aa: CASSLELNQPQHF
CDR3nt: TGTGCCAGCAGCTTAGAGCTCAATCAGCCCCAGCATTTT

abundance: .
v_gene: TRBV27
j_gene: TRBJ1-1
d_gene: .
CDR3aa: CASSTTARIGAEAFF
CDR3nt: TGTGCCAGCAGTACTACGGCTAGGATAGGAGCTGAAGCTTTCTTT

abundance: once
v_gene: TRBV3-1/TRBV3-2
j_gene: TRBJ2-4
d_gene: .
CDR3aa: CASSQNQGKNIQYF
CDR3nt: TGTGCCAGCAGCCAAAACCAGGGGAAAAACATTCAGTACTTC

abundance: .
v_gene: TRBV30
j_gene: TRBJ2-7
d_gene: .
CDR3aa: CACGAGTPRYEQYF
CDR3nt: TGTGCCTGCGGCGCCGGGACACCCCGCTACGAGCAGTACTTC

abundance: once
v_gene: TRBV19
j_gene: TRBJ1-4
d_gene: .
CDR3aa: CASRWGEGEKLFF
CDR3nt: TGTGCCAGTAGATGGGGGGAGGGTGAAAAACTGTTTTTT

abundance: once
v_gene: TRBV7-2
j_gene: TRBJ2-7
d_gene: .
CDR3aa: CASSLGAFAGNEQYF
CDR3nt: TGTGCCAGCAGCTTAGGGGCCTTTGCGGGCAACGAGCAGTACTTC

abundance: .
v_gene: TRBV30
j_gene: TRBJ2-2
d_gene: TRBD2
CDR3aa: CAWTRLAYTGELFF
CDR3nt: TGTGCCTGGACAAGACTAGCCTACACCGGGGAGCTGTTTTTT